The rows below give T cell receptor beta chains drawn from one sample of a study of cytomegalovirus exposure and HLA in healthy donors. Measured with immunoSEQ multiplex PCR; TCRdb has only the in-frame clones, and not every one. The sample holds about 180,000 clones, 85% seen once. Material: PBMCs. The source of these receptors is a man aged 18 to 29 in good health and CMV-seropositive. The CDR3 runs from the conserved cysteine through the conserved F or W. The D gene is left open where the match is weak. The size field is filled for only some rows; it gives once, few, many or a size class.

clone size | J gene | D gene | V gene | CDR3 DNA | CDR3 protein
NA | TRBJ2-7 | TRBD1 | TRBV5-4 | TGTGCCAGCAGCTCATCCGGGACAGGCTTCTACGAGCAGTACTTC | CASSSSGTGFYEQYF
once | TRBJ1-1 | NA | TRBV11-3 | TGTGCCAGCAGCTTACCTGGCTACACTGAAGCTTTCTTT | CASSLPGYTEAFF
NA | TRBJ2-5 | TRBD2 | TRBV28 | TGTGCCAGCAGTCTACTAGCGGGAGGAGAGACCCAGTACTTC | CASSLLAGGETQYF
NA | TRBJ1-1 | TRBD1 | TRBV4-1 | TGCGCCAGCAGCCTGCAGGGGGGTAGGGTTAACACTGAAGCTTTCTTT | CASSLQGGRVNTEAFF
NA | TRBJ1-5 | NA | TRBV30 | TGTGCCTGGAGTTTGACAAACAACCAGCCCCAGCATTTT | CAWSLTNNQPQHF
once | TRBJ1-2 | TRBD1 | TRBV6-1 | TGTGCCAGCAGGGAGGGGGACAGGTGGCCGTTC | CASREGDRWPF
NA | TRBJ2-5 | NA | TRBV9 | TGTGCCAGCAGCGTAGAAAGGGAGGAAGAGACCCAGTACTTC | CASSVEREEETQYF
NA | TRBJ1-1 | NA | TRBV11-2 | TGTGCCAGCAGCTATCAGGGTAAGGGCACTGAAGCTTTCTTT | CASSYQGKGTEAFF
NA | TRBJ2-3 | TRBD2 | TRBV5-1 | TGCGCCAGCAGCCCTGGACTAGCGCTTTCCACAGATACGCAGTATTTT | CASSPGLALSTDTQYF
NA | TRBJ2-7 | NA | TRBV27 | TGTGCCAGCAGCTTCCGCGGAGGCGAGCAGTACTTC | CASSFRGGEQYF
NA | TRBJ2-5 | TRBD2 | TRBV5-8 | TGTGCCAGCAGCTTGTTCGCGGGAGGGCCAGGGGAGACCCAGTACTTC | CASSLFAGGPGETQYF
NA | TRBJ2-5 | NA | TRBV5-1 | TGCGCCAGCAGCTTGGCCGCCGGGAACGCAGAGACCCAGTACTTC | CASSLAAGNAETQYF
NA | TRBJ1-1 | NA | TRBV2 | TGTGCCAGCAGTTCCAAAGCGGGTCGGCTGAACACTGAAGCTTTCTTT | CASSSKAGRLNTEAFF
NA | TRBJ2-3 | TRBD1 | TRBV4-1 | TGCGCCAGCAGCCAAGTCCAGACAGGGTTGACGGATACGCAGTATTTT | CASSQVQTGLTDTQYF
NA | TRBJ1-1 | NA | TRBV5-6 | TGTGCCAGCAGTCCGACAGTCTTAATGAACACTGAAGCTTTCTTT | CASSPTVLMNTEAFF
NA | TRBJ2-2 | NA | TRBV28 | TGTGCCAGCAGTTTGCGCGCAGGGCTGAACACCGGGGAGCTGTTTTTT | CASSLRAGLNTGELFF
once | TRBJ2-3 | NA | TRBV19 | TGTGCCAGTAAGAAGCGAGCCTCCAGCACAGATACGCAGTATTTT | CASKKRASSTDTQYF
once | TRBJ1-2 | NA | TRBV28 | TGTGCCAGCACGGACAGCCTAGATGGCTACACCTTC | CASTDSLDGYTF
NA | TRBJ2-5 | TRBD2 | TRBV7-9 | TGTGCCAGCAGCTTACGGGGGGGCTGGGAGACCCAGTACTTC | CASSLRGGWETQYF
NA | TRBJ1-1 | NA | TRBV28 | TGTGCCAGCAGTCCCGAGGGATACGACACTGAAGCTTTCTTT | CASSPEGYDTEAFF
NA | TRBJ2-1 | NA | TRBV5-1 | TGCGCCAGCAGCTTGGCCTATGGCAGCTCGGGTGAGCAGTTCTTC | CASSLAYGSSGEQFF
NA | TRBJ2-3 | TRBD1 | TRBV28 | TGTGCCACCTGGGACAGCAGCACAGATACGCAGTATTTT | CATWDSSTDTQYF
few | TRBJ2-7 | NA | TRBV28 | TGTGCCCAACCCTGGCCCCCCAATCTCCCCGAGCAGTACTTC | CAQPWPPNLPEQYF
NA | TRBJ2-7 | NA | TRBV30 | TGTGCCTGGGCGACCTGGGACTTAGTCGAGCAGTACTTC | CAWATWDLVEQYF
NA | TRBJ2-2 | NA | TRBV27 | TGTGCCAGCAGTTTTAAGTTACTAGTCGGCCCCAACACCGGGGAGCTGTTTTTT | CASSFKLLVGPNTGELFF
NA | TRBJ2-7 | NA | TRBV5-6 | TGTGCCAGCAGCCTCCGGGCGGGTGTATCCTACGAGCAGTACTTC | CASSLRAGVSYEQYF
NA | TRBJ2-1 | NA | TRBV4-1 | TGCGCCAGCAGCCAAGTCGGGAGTTCCTACAATGAGCAGTTCTTC | CASSQVGSSYNEQFF
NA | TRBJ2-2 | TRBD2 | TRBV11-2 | TGTGCCAGCAGCTTACCGGGGGGGGGAAACACCGGGGAGCTGTTTTTT | CASSLPGGGNTGELFF
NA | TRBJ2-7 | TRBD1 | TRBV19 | TGTGCCAGTAGTATATTGGGGACAGGGGTCACGCAGTACTTC | CASSILGTGVTQYF
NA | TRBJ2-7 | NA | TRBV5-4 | TGTGCCAGCAGCTTGGACAGGGACTACGAGCAGTACTTC | CASSLDRDYEQYF
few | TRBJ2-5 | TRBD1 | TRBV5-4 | TGTGCCAGCAGCTTGGGGGGGGGACAGGGGATTGGGGCCCAGTACTTC | CASSLGGGQGIGAQYF